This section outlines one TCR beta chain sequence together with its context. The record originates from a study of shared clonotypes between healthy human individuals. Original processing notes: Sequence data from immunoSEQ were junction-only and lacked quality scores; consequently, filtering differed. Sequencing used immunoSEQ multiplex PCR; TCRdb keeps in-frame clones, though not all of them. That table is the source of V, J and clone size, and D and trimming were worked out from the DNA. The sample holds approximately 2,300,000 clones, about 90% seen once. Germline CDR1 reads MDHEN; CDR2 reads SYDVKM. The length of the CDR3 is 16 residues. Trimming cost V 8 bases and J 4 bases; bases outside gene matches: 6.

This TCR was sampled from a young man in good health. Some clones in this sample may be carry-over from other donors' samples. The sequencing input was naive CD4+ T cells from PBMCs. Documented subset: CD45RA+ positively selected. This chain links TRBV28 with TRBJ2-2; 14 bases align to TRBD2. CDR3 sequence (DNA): TGTGCCAGCCAGACTAGCGGGAGGGTTCGCACCGGGGAGCTGTTTTTT. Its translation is CASQTSGRVRTGELFF.